The 7 T cell receptor beta chains presented below share a single source sample, sequenced in a study of tumor-infiltrating lymphocytes in primary liver carcinoma. TCR beta cDNA came from around 0.5 ug total RNA, primed with a constant-region primer. Researchers made the TCR beta libraries by running three nested multiplex PCR rounds with slightly modified ARM-PCR. It was with TRBV1-TRBV30 forward primers and a C-beta reverse primer that the first two PCR rounds were run, at around 11 cycles each. TCRdb redid the calling of the multiplex PCR reads with MiXCR, one entry per CDR3 protein. The sample has 300,000 to 350,000 distinct CDR3 sequences, roughly two thirds seen once. Unsorted whole blood yielded the blood RNA, and germline DNA was also extracted. The source material was peripheral blood. The receptors were sampled from a man aged 40-49 years with primary liver carcinoma and hepatitis B virus infection.

V is TRBV24-1 and J is TRBJ1-1; D is uncertain. The V and J ends lost 3 bases and 5 bases respectively, with 9 bases between them. The CDR3 is 13 amino acids. The germline V gene has CDR1 KGHDR and CDR2 SFDVKD. In nucleotides, the CDR3 is TGTGCCACCAGTGATCAAGACGTTACTGAAGCTTTCTTT. Protein product: CATSDQDVTEAFF.

The sample holds a few counts of this clonotype. A much larger clone differs from this one at a single base, so this may be a read error. This chain connects TRBV6-5 to TRBJ2-7; 8 nucleotides match TRBD1. The V gene end was trimmed by 6 bases and the J gene end by 8 bases; junction bases not matched to a gene: 12. The CDR3 has 14 amino acids. Germline CDR1 MNHEY, CDR2 SVGAGI. As DNA, the CDR3 is TGTGCCAGCAGCAGAGACAGGGGTGCACACAAGCAGTACTTC. Translated, it gives CASSRDRGAHKQYF.

This clonotype has just a few counts. The chain has TRBV4-1 and TRBJ1-3; D possibly corresponds to TRBD1 (5 bases). Germline V lookup: CDR1 MGHRA, CDR2 YSYEKL. Between the trimmed V and J ends, which lost 4 bases and 1 base, there was a span of 20 bases. The CDR3 is 18 amino acids. CDR3 coding DNA: TGCGCCAGCAGCCGCCCTGGAGGAGGGGCTTCTTCTGGAAACACCATATATTTT. As protein: CASSRPGGGASSGNTIYF.

In the case of this clonotype: At one boundary the junction diverges from the germline segment, which might be a read error. J is TRBJ2-7 and V is TRBV4-1; the match to TRBD2 covers 14 bases. CDR3 size: 15 residues. CDR1 MGHRA and CDR2 YSYEKL come from the germline V gene. The CDR3 DNA reads TGCGCCAGCAGCCAAGGGGGACTAGCGGGAGACGAGCAGTGCTTC. Encoded protein: CASSQGGLAGDEQCF.

This clonotype was seen many times. The chain recombines TRBV4-3 with TRBJ2-2; D unresolved. The CDR3 length is 15 residues. CDR1 is LGHNA and CDR2 is YSLEER in the germline V gene. V lost 0 bases, J lost 4 bases, and 9 bases lay in between. CDR3 DNA sequence: TGCGCCAGCAGCCAAGATTTGTGGGTCACCGGGGAGCTGTTTTTT. Translating it yields CASSQDLWVTGELFF.

The sample holds a few counts of this clonotype. The rearrangement links TRBV24-1 to TRBJ2-2; D unclear. In germline, CDR1 is KGHDR, CDR2 SFDVKD. CDR3 length: 14 amino acids. Trimming removed 7 bases from V and 0 bases from J, with 8 bases in between. CDR3 coding DNA: TGTGCCACCAGCCGCAATCCGAACACCGGGGAGCTGTTTTTT. Translation: CATSRNPNTGELFF.

As concerns this clonotype: Being one base from a much bigger clone, this may be a read error. Because the CDR3 is missing its conserved closing phenylalanine or tryptophan, this is likely a read error. J is TRBJ1-3 and V is TRBV6-2 or TRBV6-3, with TRBD1 identical over 9 bases. The germline CDR1 and CDR2 sequences are MNHEY and SVGEGT. The CDR3 covers 14 residues. V lost 6 bases and J lost 2; bases outside the gene matches: 2. Here the CDR3 reads CASSRTGAGNTIYL. The CDR3 DNA reads TGTGCCAGCAGCAGGACAGGGGCTGGAAACACCATATATCTT.